The clone carrying this T cell receptor (beta chain) showed up many times. The target antigen is unknown. The record originates from a study of CD8+CD57+ T cells in acquired aplastic anemia. For the study at large: Read counts for CD4+ cells (from healthy donors) averaged about 10 million. Study-level results: Any difference that existed in CD8+ Simpson's diversity between patients and controls was not significant.

V lost 4 bases and J lost 2, with 13 bases in between. In germline, CDR1 is SGHKS, CDR2 YYEKEE (reference sequence). This CDR3 region has 14 residues. For CDR3 and TCR beta VDJ profiling, genomic DNA was the template used. In TCRdb, the reads were re-called with MiXCR into one record per CDR3 protein. The data hold a few hundred thousand distinct CDR3 sequences, with 34% observed a single time. The chain recombines TRBV5-5 with TRBJ2-7, with TRBD1 as a possible D gene (6 bases). The sequenced sample consisted of sorted CD4+, CD8+, or CD8+CD57+ T cells (not recorded which) from PBMCs. This sequence was found in a human donor in good health, serving as a control. In DNA form, the CDR3 reads TGTGCCAGCAGCCTCCGGGACATTGCCTACGAGCAGTACTTC. It specifies CASSLRDIAYEQYF.